This section outlines one T cell receptor (beta chain) sequence together with its context. As yet, its antigen is unknown. Patients who underwent sequencing had shown CD8+CD57+ cell expansion by flow cytometry. Prior therapy had not been administered to any patient at the time of blood sampling. The data were taken from a study of CD8+CD57+ T cells in acquired aplastic anemia. For the study at large: Yields of DNA that came from sorted CD4+ and CD8+ cells averaged roughly 3.2 ug. Study-level results: A set of some 28 CD8+ CDR3 sequences was shared between patients and controls, and these sequences appeared highly expressed in patients.

Genomic DNA served as template for TCR beta VDJ and CDR3 profiling. TCRdb itself ran the reads through MiXCR, one entry per CDR3 protein. Altogether about 200,000 distinct CDR3 sequences are present, less than 75% being singletons, with the ten largest covering around three fifths. The length of the CDR3 is 14 residues. Germline V lookup: CDR1 SNHLY, CDR2 FYNNEI. V was clipped by 6 bases and J by 6 bases, with 14 bases between them. The rearrangement joins TRBV2 to TRBJ1-4; TRBD1 is a possible D gene (5 bases). The receptor's source is a human donor with aplastic anemia. The sample consisted of sorted CD4+, CD8+, or CD8+CD57+ T cells (not recorded which) from PBMCs. CDR3 coding DNA: TGTGCCAGCAGGGACCCGGGGACGGATGAAAAACTGTTTTTT. Encoded protein: CASRDPGTDEKLFF.